The 23 T cell receptor beta chains below all came from one sample that was sequenced in a study of molecular identifiers for immune sequencing clone quantification. A single record per CDR3 protein comes from TCRdb applying MiXCR to the PCR reads. Of around 65,000 distinct CDR3 sequences listed, around 17% are singletons. The specimen sequenced was naive CD8+ T cells from blood, with Jurkat cell RNA spiked in. As for subset: FACS-sorted CD8+CD4-CCR7+CD45RA+ naive T cells. These TCRs come from a human donor in good health. Some libraries in this study had Jurkat cell RNA spiked in.

This clonotype was seen repeatedly, ten times or more. This chain links TRBV7-6 with TRBJ2-3; the D gene could be TRBD1 or TRBD2 (7 bases each). Germline CDR1 SGHVS, CDR2 FNYEAQ. The CDR3 sequence is 19 residues long. V was clipped by 3 bases and J by 5 bases, with 27 bases between them. The chain's CDR3 is CASSFLAGEGTVLIDTQYF. The CDR3 DNA is TGTGCCAGCAGCTTTTTGGCAGGGGAGGGGACAGTCCTTATAGATACGCAGTATTTT.

This clonotype was observed a handful of times. A much more abundant neighbour one base away suggests this may be a read error. V usage is TRBV7-2 and J usage is TRBJ1-2; 8 bases map to TRBD1. CDR3 length: 15 amino acids. The V and J ends lost 5 bases and 4 bases, in that order; junction bases with no gene match: 9. CDR1 and CDR2 (germline): SGHTA, FQGNSA. The CDR3 DNA is TGTGCCAGCAGCCCGGGACAGGAGAGGTCCTATGGCTACACCTTC. Encoded protein: CASSPGQERSYGYTF.

This clonotype was seen many times. This rearrangement joins TRBV20-1 to TRBJ2-2, with D tentatively TRBD1 (7 bases). Trimming stripped 5 bases from V and 1 base from J, with 14 bases between. Germline lookup yields CDR1 DFQATT and CDR2 SNEGSKA (reference sequence). The CDR3 is 15 amino acids. The CDR3 here is CSASQGGWNTGELFF. CDR3 bases: TGCAGTGCTTCTCAGGGGGGTTGGAACACCGGGGAGCTGTTTTTT.

This clonotype was found many times. The J gene is TRBJ1-3, the V gene TRBV12-3 or TRBV12-4; D possibly corresponds to TRBD1 (5 bases). V shed 6 bases and J shed 2 bases, with 11 bases lying between them. CDR3 length: 14 amino acids. The CDR3 DNA is TGTGCCAGCAGGGAGGACACCACTGGAAACACCATATATTTT. Protein product: CASREDTTGNTIYF.

Points on this clonotype: A read error may be the cause here, since a much bigger clone is one base away. The gene calls are TRBV12-3 or TRBV12-4 and TRBJ2-2; TRBD1 matches 8 bases. This CDR3 comprises 13 residues. Trimming took 10 bases from V and 4 from J; bases not matched to a gene: 5. The CDR3 spells CATTTGGTGELFF. CDR3 bases: TGTGCCACCACCACAGGGGGCACCGGGGAGCTGTTTTTT.

This clonotype has a count of ten or more. This chain joins TRBV28 and TRBJ2-3; 10 nucleotides agree with TRBD2. V dropped 3 bases and J dropped 0; count of bases not matched to a gene: 6. There are 17 residues in the CDR3. The germline CDR1 and CDR2 sequences are MDHEN and SYDVKM. The CDR3 loop is CASSFYGLADSTDTQYF. CDR3 DNA sequence: TGTGCCAGCAGTTTCTACGGACTAGCGGACAGCACAGATACGCAGTATTTT. Using reference TRBV28 and TRBJ2-3 for the parts outside the CDR3, the full variable domain is DVKVTQSSRYLVKRTGEKVFLECVQDMDHENMFWYRQDPGLGLRLIYFSYDVKMKEKGDIPEGYSVSREKKERFSLILESASTNQTSMYLCASSFYGLADSTDTQYFGPGTRLTVL.

There are many counts of this clonotype. V and J are TRBV5-1 and TRBJ2-5; TRBD2 aligns across 10 bases. With V trimmed by 0 bases and J by 3 bases, 20 bases remained unmatched. Germline CDR1 SGHRS, CDR2 YFSETQ. The CDR3 is 21 amino acids. The CDR3 is CASSLVPLSFRASGSEETQYF. The CDR3 nucleotides are TGCGCCAGCAGCTTGGTTCCTCTATCTTTTCGCGCTAGCGGGAGCGAAGAGACCCAGTACTTC.

This clonotype was picked up many times. This chain connects TRBV12-3 or TRBV12-4 to TRBJ1-5, with 10 bases lining up with TRBD1. The CDR3 contains 15 residues. V trimming: 3 bases; J trimming: 4 bases; junction bases outside the gene matches: 3. The CDR3: CASSFEGQGNQPQHF. CDR3 DNA sequence: TGTGCCAGCAGTTTTGAGGGACAGGGGAATCAGCCCCAGCATTTT.

Concerning this clonotype itself: It may be a read error: a sequence one base away is much more abundant. The J gene is TRBJ1-3, the V gene TRBV7-8; D gene unclear. This CDR3 region has 15 residues. Germline V gene sequence: CDR1 SGHVS, CDR2 FQNEAQ. This CDR3 is CASSLGGHGGNTVYF. CDR3 coding DNA: TGTGCCAGCAGCTTAGGAGGGCACGGTGGAAACACCGTATATTTT.

This clonotype was seen repeatedly, ten times or more. The chain couples TRBV6-2 or TRBV6-3 to TRBJ2-1; possible D gene TRBD2, 5 bases. This CDR3 spans 14 amino acids. V dropped 5 bases and J dropped 4 bases, with 12 bases sitting between them. CDR1 and CDR2 (germline): MNHEY, SVGEGT. The CDR3 reads CASSNGVKYNEQFF. CDR3 DNA: TGTGCCAGCAGTAACGGGGTCAAGTACAATGAGCAGTTCTTC.

Ten or more counts support this clonotype. The chain recombines TRBV7-9 with TRBJ2-7; 7 nucleotides line up with TRBD2. Trimming took 5 bases from V and 4 from J; bases not matched to a gene: 11. The CDR3 runs to 15 residues. The V gene's germline CDR1 is SEHNR and CDR2 FQNEAQ (reference sequence). The CDR3: CASSDPGEGQYEQYF. CDR3 coding DNA: TGTGCCAGCAGCGACCCGGGGGAGGGCCAATACGAGCAGTACTTC.

The sample holds many counts of this clonotype. The chain has TRBV27 and TRBJ1-2; D gene ambiguous. The V end was cut by 2 bases, the J end by 0 bases, with 10 bases between. CDR3 size: 15 residues. Germline V lookup: CDR1 MNHEY, CDR2 SMNVEV (reference sequence). The CDR3 loop reads CASSLRVPSNYGYTF. CDR3 DNA sequence: TGTGCCAGCAGTTTACGTGTCCCTTCTAACTATGGCTACACCTTC.

Concerning this clonotype itself: Since a much larger clone is just one base distant, this may be a read error. The chain joins TRBV5-1 to TRBJ1-1; the D is unclear. This CDR3 has 14 amino acids. V gave up 0 bases and J gave up 0 bases, with 6 bases separating them. Germline CDR1 SGHRS, CDR2 YFSETQ. DNA of the CDR3: TGCGCCAGCAGCTTGGCTAGGTTGAACACTGAAGCTTTCTTT. This encodes CASSLARLNTEAFF.

This clonotype was detected only a few times. V and J are TRBV27 and TRBJ2-3; the match to TRBD2 covers 12 bases. The trim removed 5 bases at V and 8 bases at J, leaving 11 bases unmatched. Per the germline V gene, CDR1 is MNHEY and CDR2 is SMNVEV (reference sequence). The CDR3 contains 16 residues. CDR3 protein: CASSQIGTSGLTTQYF. CDR3 DNA sequence: TGTGCCAGCAGTCAGATCGGGACTAGCGGGCTCACTACGCAGTATTTT.

A single count supports this clonotype. This chain uses TRBV11-1 with TRBJ2-1; 7 bases are a match to TRBD2. Losses at the gene ends were 2 bases for V and 6 bases for J; bases not matched to a gene: 7. Germline lookup yields CDR1 SGHAT and CDR2 FQDESV (reference sequence). CDR3 size: 15 residues. The CDR3 is CASSLLAGVFNEQFF. The CDR3 nucleotides read TGTGCCAGCAGCTTACTGGCGGGGGTCTTCAATGAGCAGTTCTTC. Full variable domain (rest looked up from reference TRBV11-1 and TRBJ2-1): EAEVAQSPRYKITEKSQAVAFWCDPISGHATLYWYRQILGQGPELLVQFQDESVVDDSQLPKDRFSAERLKGVDSTLKIQPAELGDSAMYLCASSLLAGVFNEQFFGPGTRLTVL.

Many counts were recorded for this clonotype. The chain carries TRBV28 and TRBJ2-4; 8 positions match TRBD2. Germline loops: CDR1 MDHEN, CDR2 SYDVKM. Trimming removed 3 bases from V and 16 bases from J; junction bases left unmatched: 8. This CDR3 has 12 residues. The CDR3 loop is CASSFTGTREYF. The CDR3 DNA follows: TGTGCCAGCAGTTTTACGGGGACTAGGGAATACTTC.

In this sample, this clonotype turned up many times. The J gene is TRBJ2-5, the V gene TRBV18; D assignment may be TRBD1 or TRBD2 (6 bases each). The CDR3 spans 18 residues. V lost 3 bases and J 5 bases, leaving 25 bases between the germline ends. CDR1 and CDR2 (germline): KGHSH, LQKENI. The chain's CDR3 is CASSPGGQGGQNVETQYF. CDR3 nucleotide sequence: TGTGCCAGCTCACCCGGGGGCCAGGGTGGCCAAAACGTCGAGACCCAGTACTTC.

A remark on this clonotype: Given a much more abundant clone one base away, this may be a read error. The conserved final phenylalanine or tryptophan is absent from the CDR3, which likely points to a read error. The chain combines TRBV14 with TRBJ2-7, with TRBD1 as a possible D gene (5 bases). The CDR3 runs 12 residues. Looked up from germline, CDR1 is SGHDN and CDR2 is FVKESK. Trimming pared 4 bases from V and 4 bases from J, leaving 8 bases between. This CDR3 reads CASSLYRYEQYS. CDR3 DNA sequence: TGTGCCAGCAGCCTGTACAGGTACGAGCAGTACTCC.

The chain couples TRBV7-9 to TRBJ2-5; possibly TRBD1 or TRBD2 for D (5 bases each). This CDR3 region has 16 residues. CDR1 and CDR2 from the germline V gene are SEHNR and FQNEAQ (reference sequence). Between the trimmed V and J ends, which lost 3 bases and 0 bases, there was a span of 14 bases. The CDR3 region is CASSFPPQGDQETQYF. The DNA for the CDR3 is TGTGCCAGCAGCTTCCCCCCGCAGGGAGACCAAGAGACCCAGTACTTC.

This clonotype was counted many times. The chain joins TRBV4-1 to TRBJ1-6; D possibly corresponds to TRBD1 (6 bases). CDR3 size: 17 residues. The germline V gene has CDR1 MGHRA and CDR2 YSYEKL. V shed 4 bases and J shed 10 bases, with 23 bases lying between them. Here the CDR3 reads CASSPQSPGTSESPLHF. CDR3 DNA sequence: TGCGCCAGCAGCCCCCAGTCCCCCGGGACATCGGAATCACCCCTCCACTTT.

The chain employs TRBV19 and TRBJ2-1, with TRBD2 matching over 7 bases. The CDR3 spans 17 residues. V gave up 3 bases and J gave up 5 bases; unmatched junction bases: 13. CDR1 is LNHDA and CDR2 is SQIVND in the germline V gene (reference sequence). CDR3 in DNA: TGTGCCAGTAGTATTGGTGTCGGGACTATGAATAACAATGAGCAGTTCTTC. It translates to CASSIGVGTMNNNEQFF. Together with reference TRBV19 and TRBJ2-1, the CDR3 gives the full variable domain: DGGITQSPKYLFRKEGQNVTLSCEQNLNHDAMYWYRQDPGQGLRLIYYSQIVNDFQKGDIAEGYSVSREKKESFPLTVTSAQKNPTAFYLCASSIGVGTMNNNEQFFGPGTRLTVL.

Remarks on this clonotype: This may be a read error: a much more frequent sequence differs by one nucleotide. The chain employs TRBV7-6 and TRBJ2-7; TRBD2 is a possible D gene (5 bases). Germline CDR1 SGHVS, CDR2 FNYEAQ. Trimming left V 0 bases short and J 2 bases short, with 11 bases between. There are 15 residues in the CDR3. The CDR3 spells CASSLAPADTYEQYF. DNA for the CDR3: TGTGCCAGCAGCTTAGCGCCAGCGGATACCTACGAGCAGTACTTC.

This clonotype was picked up many times. The genes are TRBV4-1 and TRBJ2-2; D unclear. Per germline, CDR1 MGHRA and CDR2 YSYEKL. The CDR3 extends over 15 amino acids. With 2 bases removed from V and 0 bases from J, the gap between germline ends came to 7 bases. The CDR3 DNA reads TGCGCCAGCAGCCAAATTCAAACGAACACCGGGGAGCTGTTTTTT. It encodes CASSQIQTNTGELFF.